This section outlines one T cell receptor beta chain sequence together with its context. Its target is not known. The CDR3 is 15 amino acids. V lost 4 bases and J lost 2, with 15 bases in between. Per germline, CDR1 MGHRA and CDR2 YSYEKL. Naive CD8 cells lacked CD45RO, underwent positive selection for CCR7 and left out terminally differentiated effector memory CD45RA+ cells. This sample is drawn from a study of shared clonotypes between healthy human individuals. Broader study findings: Donors were few, which limited the genetic and exposure-history diversity represented. Among non-shared clonotypes, generation probabilities were lower than among those shared by all four donors.

The run depth of the assay was deep. Sequencing was performed with immunoSEQ multiplex PCR; in TCRdb, only in-frame clones are kept and a portion is missing. The sample consists of around 2,000,000 clones, approximately 94% of them appearing once. The sequenced material came from naive CD8+ T cells from PBMCs. The gene calls are TRBV4-1 and TRBJ2-7, with D possibly TRBD1 on 6 matching bases. The clonotype was recovered from a young man in good health. Some clones in this sample may be carry-over from other donors' samples. CDR3 sequence (DNA): TGCGCCAGCAGCCTCTGGACAGACCTCACCTACGAGCAGTACTTC. Its protein product is CASSLWTDLTYEQYF.